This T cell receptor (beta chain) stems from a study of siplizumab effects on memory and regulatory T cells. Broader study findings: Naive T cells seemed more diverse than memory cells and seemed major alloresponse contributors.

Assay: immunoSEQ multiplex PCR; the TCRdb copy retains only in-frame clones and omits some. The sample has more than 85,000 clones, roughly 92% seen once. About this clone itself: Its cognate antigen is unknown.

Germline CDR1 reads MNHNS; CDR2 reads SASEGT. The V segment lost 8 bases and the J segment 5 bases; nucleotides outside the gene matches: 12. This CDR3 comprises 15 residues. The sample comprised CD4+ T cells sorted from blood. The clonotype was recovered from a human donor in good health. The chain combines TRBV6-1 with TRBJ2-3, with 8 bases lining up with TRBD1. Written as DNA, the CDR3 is TGTGCCAGCCAACGCTGGGGACAGGTTGGAGATACGCAGTATTTT. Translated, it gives CASQRWGQVGDTQYF.